This T cell receptor (beta chain) is drawn from a study of CD8 T cells in Susac syndrome (dated by TCRdb to the late 2010s). Regarding the study in general: The study used repertoire sequencing to test whether antigen drove CD8+ T cell activation and differentiation in Susac syndrome. What the study reported, not specific to this receptor: The study acknowledged that relatively few individuals were included in the TCR sequencing and HLA analysis.

Peripheral blood CD8+ and CD4+ T cells from healthy donors, Susac syndrome patients and multiple sclerosis patients were profiled using high-throughput TCR beta sequencing. Healthy donors were age- and sex-matched controls. CD8+ TEMRA cells were enriched by FACS, while bulk CD8+ and CD4+ T cells were purified by magnetic negative isolation. Blood was collected in EDTA tubes and processed within 24 hours, with PBMCs isolated through density gradient centrifugation. PBMCs intended for TCR sequencing were cryopreserved in liquid nitrogen and thawed later in a water bath at 37 degrees C. The sorted or isolated CD4+, CD8+ and CD8+ TEMRA cells reached a purity of at least 90%. RNA was extracted with the RNeasy kit and roughly 0.45 to 1 ug was reverse transcribed using random hexamers. The immunoSEQ multiplex PCR assay, which covers 54 Vbeta and 13 Jbeta segments, was used to amplify TCR beta CDR3 regions. Bias from PCR amplification was corrected by using a synthetic template baseline for primer optimization and for computational correction. The authors processed their data as follows. Only productive sequences were kept, with reads annotated to V, D and J genes according to IMGT and analyzed in immunoSEQ Analyzer. To calculate clonality, Shannon entropy was normalized by log2 of the number of productive unique sequences and then subtracted from one. For each patient and control, public and private clones were evaluated within the 100 most prevalent clones. A clone was defined as Susac-specific if it was absent from the healthy and MS cohorts, from more than 850 published viral clones and from other ImmuneACCESS disease sequences. TCRdb reanalyzed the raw reads on its own, using fastp at Q25 for trimming and MiXCR for clone calling, and kept in-frame beta chains. Under each unique CDR3 protein, matching rows form one entry showing the most common genes and DNA. The V and J calls were determined by TCRdb, not by the authors. The sample table contains about 160,000 distinct CDR3 sequences; only one count was recorded for about 92% of them. The leading ten clones occupy 0.065% to 0.085% of the sample.

About this clonotype: The target of this receptor is not known. No clone much larger than this one lies a single base away; base qualities are absent.

V loses 3 bases of germline sequence and J loses 5 bases, and the interval between the two ends is 10 bases. The CDR3 holds 14 amino acids from the cysteine to the phenylalanine. The read is trimmed to its CDR3 DNA, 42 bases read in frame from base 1. CDR1 and CDR2 (MDHEN, SYDVKM) derive from the germline V gene. The sequencing sample was made of CD4+ T cells from PBMCs. This chain joins TRBV28 to TRBJ2-2; matching of 5 bases hints at TRBD1 as the D gene. This sequence was found in a human donor in good health. The nucleotide sequence is given as TGTGCCAGCAGTTTCCAGGGTAGGACCGGGGAGCTGTTTTTT. Its coded protein is CASSFQGRTGELFF.